This T cell receptor beta chain derives from a study of cytomegalovirus exposure and HLA in healthy donors. The CDR3 is 15 amino acids. Germline CDR1 and CDR2: SGHRS and YFSETQ. The V and J ends lost 0 bases and 5 bases respectively, with 12 bases between them. In this sample, this clone turned up once. Its antigen is unknown. Primers: 60 Vbeta forward and 13 Jbeta reverse. Assay used: immunoSEQ multiplex PCR; TCRdb lists only in-frame clones, some missing. The sample lists fewer than 250,000 clones; roughly four fifths were seen once. Points from the study as a whole: A later analysis linked a missense variant in DCLRE1C to the trimming of TCR beta V and J genes. TCR beta chains numbering some 160 were designated cytomegalovirus-associated. Per a prior analysis, the majority of TCR beta V segments were productive roughly 87% or roughly 30% of the time. Analyses of presence/absence relied on an assumption of roughly uniform sequencing depth across donors.

Sequencing input: PBMCs. The chain links TRBV5-1 to TRBJ1-5; no reliable D call. The TCR was taken from a woman aged 45-65 years in good health and CMV-seropositive. The CDR3 loop reads CASSLAGREDQPQHF. CDR3 sequence (DNA): TGCGCCAGCAGCTTGGCGGGAAGGGAGGATCAGCCCCAGCATTTT.